The rows below give T cell receptor beta chains drawn from one sample of a study of CD8+ T cells in alopecia areata. TCRdb's copy holds only in-frame clones and misses some; the assay was immunoSEQ multiplex PCR. Of about 23,000 clones listed, roughly half are singletons. Sequenced: NKG2D-high CD8+ T cells sorted from blood. The receptor set was obtained from a human donor with alopecia areata. Each CDR3 is given with its conserved first and last residue. The D gene is left open where the match is weak. Clone size is given for some rows only: seen once, a few or many times, or a class if the clone is expanded.

abundance	j_gene	v_gene	d_gene	CDR3aa	CDR3nt
few	TRBJ2-7	TRBV7-2	-	CASSLDYEQYF	TGTGCCAGCAGCTTAGACTACGAGCAGTACTTC
-	TRBJ2-6	TRBV9	-	CASSVEGTGANVLTF	TGTGCCAGCAGCGTAGAGGGCACTGGGGCCAACGTCCTGACTTTC
-	TRBJ2-5	TRBV7-9	-	CASGSGAETQYF	TGTGCCAGCGGGTCGGGGGCCGAGACCCAGTACTTC
once	TRBJ2-7	TRBV6-5	-	CASSYGGSYYEQYF	TGTGCCAGCAGTTACGGTGGTTCTTACTACGAGCAGTACTTC
-	TRBJ1-5	TRBV5-1	-	CASSKRDGSNQPQHF	TGCGCCAGCAGCAAACGGGACGGGAGCAATCAGCCCCAGCATTTT
-	TRBJ2-5	TRBV5-1	TRBD2	CASSYRTSGSTTETQYF	TGCGCCAGCAGCTATCGGACTAGCGGGAGTACAACAGAGACCCAGTACTTC
-	TRBJ1-3	TRBV2	-	CAISSGNTIYF	TGTGCCATCTCCTCTGGAAACACCATATATTTT
-	TRBJ2-5	TRBV4-2	-	CASSRYNRGGETQYF	TGTGCCAGCAGCAGATACAACAGGGGAGGAGAGACCCAGTACTTC
few	TRBJ2-1	TRBV7-2	-	CASSLGGGYNEQFF	TGTGCCAGCAGCCTTGGGGGTGGCTACAATGAGCAGTTCTTC
few	TRBJ1-2	TRBV6-6	-	CASSWVYGYTF	TGTGCCAGCAGTTGGGTCTATGGCTACACCTTC
-	TRBJ2-3	TRBV7-3	-	CASSMSGGGTDTQYF	TGTGCCAGCAGCATGTCAGGAGGCGGCACAGATACGCAGTATTTT
few	TRBJ2-7	TRBV5-1	TRBD1	CASRQSTGGGEQYF	TGCGCCAGCAGACAATCGACAGGGGGCGGCGAGCAGTACTTC
-	TRBJ2-1	TRBV11-2	TRBD2	CASSLEISGGPYNEQFF	TGTGCCAGCAGCTTAGAAATAAGCGGGGGACCATACAATGAGCAGTTCTTC
-	TRBJ2-1	TRBV7-9	-	CASRGGVGNEQFF	TGTGCCAGCCGGGGTGGAGTGGGGAATGAGCAGTTCTTC
few	TRBJ2-5	TRBV5-4	-	CASSPYPGTQETQYF	TGTGCCAGCAGCCCGTATCCCGGGACCCAAGAGACCCAGTACTTC
-	TRBJ2-2	TRBV7-2	TRBD2	CASSLGLAGSNTGELFF	TGTGCCAGCAGCCTCGGACTAGCGGGATCGAACACCGGGGAGCTGTTTTTT
-	TRBJ2-1	TRBV2	TRBD2	CASIRVAGAYYNEQFF	TGTGCCAGCATCCGAGTAGCGGGAGCCTACTACAATGAGCAGTTCTTC
large	TRBJ2-1	TRBV28	-	CASSSGQLYEQFF	TGTGCCAGCAGTTCAGGGCAGTTGTATGAGCAGTTCTTC
-	TRBJ2-7	TRBV28	-	CASSLPQPRGNYEQYF	TGTGCCAGCAGTTTACCGCAGCCCAGGGGTAACTACGAGCAGTACTTC
-	TRBJ2-3	TRBV27	TRBD2	CASSSGWGGRDTQYF	TGTGCCAGCAGTTCCGGGTGGGGAGGGCGAGATACGCAGTATTTT
once	TRBJ1-1	TRBV5-6	-	CASTFGGLDTEAFF	TGTGCCAGCACCTTTGGGGGGTTGGACACTGAAGCTTTCTTT
-	TRBJ2-7	TRBV5-1	-	CASSLRTRYEQYF	TGCGCCAGCAGCCTCCGGACCCGCTACGAGCAGTACTTC
-	TRBJ2-5	TRBV15	TRBD1	CATSSSGGTETQYF	TGTGCCACCAGTTCTTCAGGGGGCACGGAGACCCAGTACTTC
-	TRBJ1-2	TRBV27	-	CASSPQGSGFNGYTF	TGTGCCAGCAGTCCCCAGGGGTCTGGGTTCAATGGCTACACCTTC
-	TRBJ1-2	TRBV28	-	CASSAPLVVNYGYTF	TGTGCCAGCAGTGCGCCGCTTGTAGTCAACTATGGCTACACCTTC
once	TRBJ2-7	TRBV28	-	CASSQLTGGSGFYEQYF	TGTGCCAGCAGCCAACTTACCGGCGGCAGCGGATTCTACGAGCAGTACTTC
many	TRBJ2-7	TRBV6-4	-	CASMGGGGPYEQYF	TGTGCCAGCATGGGAGGAGGGGGCCCCTACGAGCAGTACTTC
-	TRBJ2-5	TRBV29-1	TRBD1	CSVARDSAWETQYF	TGCAGCGTTGCACGGGACAGCGCCTGGGAGACCCAGTACTTC
-	TRBJ1-1	TRBV4-1	-	CASSGPLNTEAFF	TGCGCCAGCTCAGGACCCCTTAACACTGAAGCTTTCTTT
few	TRBJ1-2	TRBV7-8	-	CASSITGNRNYYGYTF	TGTGCCAGCAGCATTACGGGAAACCGAAACTATTATGGCTACACCTTC
few	TRBJ1-3	TRBV7-9	-	CASSLVTMSSGNTIYF	TGTGCCAGCAGCTTAGTTACGATGTCCTCTGGAAACACCATATATTTT
few	TRBJ1-1	TRBV7-9	-	CASSLVQRNTEAFF	TGTGCCAGCAGCTTAGTACAGAGGAACACTGAAGCTTTCTTT
once	TRBJ2-3	TRBV10-3	TRBD1	CAISGGIQGAPTDTQYF	TGTGCCATCAGTGGGGGAATACAGGGGGCGCCCACAGATACGCAGTATTTT
-	TRBJ2-3	TRBV4-1	TRBD2	CASSQPKIRSLRELRTDTQYF	TGCGCCAGCAGCCAACCCAAGATTAGGTCGTTGCGGGAGTTAAGAACAGATACGCAGTATTTT
-	TRBJ2-7	TRBV7-2	TRBD2	CASSPTSGSSYEQYF	TGTGCCAGCAGCCCGACTAGCGGGAGCTCCTACGAGCAGTACTTC
-	TRBJ1-2	TRBV7-9	-	CASSPPRDYGYTF	TGTGCCAGCAGCCCCCCGCGGGACTATGGCTACACCTTC
many	TRBJ1-2	TRBV21-1	-	CASSKWDYGYTF	TGTGCCAGCAGCAAATGGGACTATGGCTACACCTTC
-	TRBJ2-2	TRBV28	-	CASSPPNTGELFF	TGTGCCAGCTCCCCCCCGAACACCGGGGAGCTGTTTTTT
-	TRBJ1-5	TRBV9	-	CASSNTGQPQHF	TGTGCCAGCAGCAACACGGGTCAGCCCCAGCATTTT
once	TRBJ2-1	TRBV7-2	TRBD2	CASSLGGGRASYNEQFF	TGTGCCAGCAGCTTAGGAGGCGGGAGGGCCTCCTACAATGAGCAGTTCTTC
-	TRBJ1-1	TRBV20-1	-	CSARVWAEAFF	TGCAGTGCCCGGGTCTGGGCTGAAGCTTTCTTT
medium-sized	TRBJ2-1	TRBV7-9	-	CASSPRTSYNEQFF	TGTGCCAGCAGCCCACGGACGTCTTACAATGAGCAGTTCTTC
-	TRBJ2-2	TRBV6-5	-	CASSSTDSGTGELFF	TGTGCCAGCAGTTCGACGGACAGTGGGACCGGGGAGCTGTTTTTT
-	TRBJ1-2	TRBV29-1	-	CSVGQRDLLGYTF	TGCAGCGTTGGCCAGCGGGACCTCCTGGGCTACACCTTC
-	TRBJ2-1	TRBV9	-	CASSVAGRESSYNEQFF	TGTGCCAGCAGCGTAGCTGGGCGAGAAAGCTCCTACAATGAGCAGTTCTTC
-	TRBJ1-5	TRBV19	-	CASSAQGYDNQPQHF	TGTGCCAGTAGTGCTCAGGGGTATGACAATCAGCCCCAGCATTTT
-	TRBJ2-1	TRBV7-9	-	CASSLGWDGEQFF	TGTGCCAGCAGCTTAGGCTGGGACGGCGAGCAGTTCTTC
few	TRBJ1-4	TRBV7-8	TRBD1	CASSEYPGGAEKLFF	TGTGCCAGCAGCGAATATCCAGGGGGAGCTGAAAAACTGTTTTTT